The following is a T cell receptor (beta chain) sequence with its context. Its specificity is not known. The germline gives CDR1 SGHTA, CDR2 FQGNSA. V was shortened by 5 bases and J by 8 bases, with 13 bases between the two germline ends. The CDR3 length is 13 residues. This specimen comes from a study of blood T cells in healthy people across ages. With each sample, at least 5 micrograms of total RNA were extracted. Findings and limits, study-wide: Estimated diversity across one million T cells was deemed an underestimate. As naive T cell percentage varied, TCR beta diversity correlated strongly with it.

Together with a sample-barcoded 5' primer, a J-beta primer mix was included in a second PCR lasting about 6 to 11 cycles. TCRdb re-called the 5' RACE reads through MiXCR, storing one row per CDR3 protein. In the table there are 2 million or so distinct CDR3 sequences, around half of which are singletons. Sequences were obtained from blood. This rearrangement joins TRBV7-2 to TRBJ1-3; D perhaps matches TRBD1 (5 bases). This TCR was sampled from a woman aged 40 to 50 in good health. The DNA of the CDR3 is TGTGCCAGCAGCCCCGGGACCCGTCACACCATATATTTT. Protein sequence: CASSPGTRHTIYF.